These 21 T cell receptor beta chains share one sample of origin, sequenced in a study of blood T cell repertoires in COVID-19. Clones were sequenced by immunoSEQ multiplex PCR, and TCRdb holds only the in-frame ones, with some missing. The sample contains about 200,000 clones, about nine tenths of which appear only once. The specimen was peripheral blood. The receptors originated from a woman in her seventies with acute or convalescent COVID-19.

V usage is TRBV5-1 and J usage is TRBJ2-5, with D maybe TRBD2 (6 bases). CDR1 is SGHRS and CDR2 is YFSETQ in the germline V gene. CDR3 length: 18 residues. V gave up 4 bases and J gave up 2 bases, with 24 bases separating them. The CDR3 DNA follows: TGCGCCAGCAGCCCTATAAGGGGAGGAATATTTTCACAAGAGACCCAGTACTTC. This codes for CASSPIRGGIFSQETQYF.

The V gene is TRBV28, the J gene TRBJ1-1; 7 positions match TRBD1. Germline V gene sequence: CDR1 MDHEN, CDR2 SYDVKM. The CDR3 spans 11 residues. The CDR3 spells CAVRGQPEAFF. CDR3 sequence (DNA): TGTGCGGTGAGGGGGCAACCTGAAGCTTTCTTT.

The chain is built from TRBV13 and TRBJ1-1; D remains unclear. This CDR3 region has 15 residues. Per the germline V gene, CDR1 is PRHDT and CDR2 is FYEKMQ (reference sequence). Trimming took 1 base from V and 4 from J, leaving 13 bases between them. The chain's CDR3 is CASSLVREGLTEAFF. The CDR3 bases are TGTGCCAGCAGCTTAGTTCGGGAAGGACTCACTGAAGCTTTCTTT.

V usage is TRBV27 and J usage is TRBJ2-7; a weak D match, TRBD2 (7 bases). The germline gives CDR1 MNHEY, CDR2 SMNVEV (reference sequence). This CDR3 is 17 amino acids long. Deletions cut 5 bases from V and 3 bases from J, with 23 bases between. DNA of the CDR3: TGTGCCAGCAGTAAATCGCGGACTAGTGGGACAATCTACGAGCAGTACTTC. Residues: CASSKSRTSGTIYEQYF.

V is TRBV6-5 and J is TRBJ2-1, with D possibly matching TRBD1 (6 bases). The CDR3 sequence is 15 residues long. Trimming removed 4 bases at V and 0 bases at J, with 10 bases between. Germline CDR1 reads MNHEY; CDR2 reads SVGAGI. DNA for the CDR3: TGTGCCAGCAGTTCCCGGGACATCTCCTACAATGAGCAGTTCTTC. Its translation: CASSSRDISYNEQFF.

The chain is built from TRBV7-8 and TRBJ2-7, with TRBD1 as a possible D gene (6 bases). Trimming left V 1 base short and J 4 bases short, with 20 bases between. This CDR3 spans 17 amino acids. Germline lookup yields CDR1 SGHVS and CDR2 FQNEAQ. The CDR3 coding sequence is TGTGCCAGCAGCTTAGACGTACTGGGGGCTCAAGCATACGAGCAGTACTTC. It encodes CASSLDVLGAQAYEQYF.

This clone was picked up a small number of times. CDR3 residues: CASSRSGGALTGELFF. DNA of the CDR3: TGTGCCAGCAGCCGGTCCGGGGGGGCTCTCACCGGGGAGCTGTTTTTT. The gene calls are TRBV3-1 (or the pseudogene TRBV3-2) and TRBJ2-2, with 8 bases lining up with TRBD2. The CDR3 consists of 16 residues. Trimming cost V 4 bases and J 4 bases; bases outside gene matches: 8. Germline V gene sequence: CDR1 LGHDT, CDR2 YNNKEL (reference sequence).

The CDR3 DNA reads TGCGCCAGCAGCCAGCTGGGGACAGGGCATGGAAACACCATATATTTT. Protein sequence: CASSQLGTGHGNTIYF. The V gene is TRBV5-1, the J gene TRBJ1-3; TRBD1 aligns across 9 bases. The V gene end was trimmed by 4 bases and the J gene end by 3 bases; junction bases not matched to a gene: 8. The CDR3 extends over 16 amino acids. Germline CDR1 SGHRS, CDR2 YFSETQ.

Concerning this clone itself: This same CDR3 is encoded by further DNA sequences in the sample. J is TRBJ2-7 and V is TRBV2; D gene unclear. CDR3 length equals 11 residues. Trimming shortened V by 8 bases and J by 3 bases, and 8 bases separated the two germline ends. CDR1 is SNHLY, CDR2 FYNNEI, per germline. The CDR3 reads CASSGYYEQYF. The CDR3 bases are TGTGCCAGCTCCGGTTACTACGAGCAGTACTTC.

This chain connects TRBV6-6 to TRBJ2-1; 10 nucleotides agree with TRBD2. The J segment lost 6 bases and the V segment lost 5 bases, leaving 7 bases of the junction unmatched. CDR1 and CDR2 (germline): MNHNY, SVGAGI (reference sequence). The CDR3 has 15 residues. This chain's CDR3 is CASSDGLAAFNEQFF. The CDR3 nucleotides read TGTGCCAGCAGTGATGGACTAGCGGCTTTCAATGAGCAGTTCTTC.

V is TRBV2 and J is TRBJ1-2, with D hard to call. CDR1 and CDR2 (germline): SNHLY, FYNNEI. The CDR3 covers 13 residues. Trimming shortened V by 2 bases and J by 3 bases, and 7 bases separated the two germline ends. The CDR3, as DNA: TGTGCCAGCAGTGAACGGGGTGACTATGGCTACACCTTC. It yields the protein CASSERGDYGYTF.

V and J are TRBV5-1 and TRBJ2-5, with 12 bases matching TRBD2. V lost 4 bases and J lost 6; bases outside the gene matches: 10. Per the germline V gene, CDR1 is SGHRS and CDR2 is YFSETQ. This CDR3 comprises 16 residues. The CDR3 reads CASSALLAGGAKTQYF. The CDR3 region has the DNA TGCGCCAGCAGCGCCCTACTAGCGGGAGGTGCGAAGACCCAGTACTTC.

The table lists this clone with a few counts. The rearrangement links TRBV7-6 to TRBJ1-2; 9 positions match TRBD1. Trimming at V came to 5 bases and at J to 7 bases, leaving 11 bases not matched to a gene. This CDR3 spans 15 amino acids. Germline V gene sequence: CDR1 SGHVS, CDR2 FNYEAQ. The CDR3 here is CASSQSIQGAGGYTF. The CDR3 DNA follows: TGTGCCAGCAGCCAAAGTATACAGGGGGCGGGTGGCTACACCTTC. Combining the CDR3 with reference TRBV7-6 and TRBJ1-2 gives the whole variable domain GAGVSQSPRYKVTKRGQDVALRCDPISGHVSLYWYRQALGQGPEFLTYFNYEAQQDKSGLPNDRFSAERPEGSISTLTIQRTEQRDSAMYRCASSQSIQGAGGYTFGSGTRLTVV.

This clone came up a few times. The J gene is TRBJ2-3, the V gene TRBV19; 8 bases map to TRBD2. This CDR3 has 15 amino acids. Looked up from germline, CDR1 is LNHDA and CDR2 is SQIVND (reference sequence). The V segment lost 6 bases and the J segment 5 bases; nucleotides outside the gene matches: 10. The CDR3 DNA sequence: TGTGCCAGTAGCCGCGGGGGGTTAAATGGAGATACGCAGTATTTT. Its protein product is CASSRGGLNGDTQYF. Filled out from reference TRBV19 and TRBJ2-3, the complete variable domain reads DGGITQSPKYLFRKEGQNVTLSCEQNLNHDAMYWYRQDPGQGLRLIYYSQIVNDFQKGDIAEGYSVSREKKESFPLTVTSAQKNPTAFYLCASSRGGLNGDTQYFGPGTRLTVL.

The chain carries TRBV5-4 and TRBJ2-3, with 7 bases aligning to TRBD1. Germline V gives CDR1 SGHNT, CDR2 YYREEE (reference sequence). Trimming removed 0 bases from V and 8 bases from J; junction bases left unmatched: 9. This CDR3 comprises 15 residues. As DNA, the CDR3 is TGTGCCAGCAGCTTGGTGGGCAGCCCAGGGGGTACGCAGTATTTT. Amino acids: CASSLVGSPGGTQYF.

V and J are TRBV15 and TRBJ1-6; D is uncertain. In germline, CDR1 is LNHNV, CDR2 YYDKDF (reference sequence). The germline V and J ends were trimmed by 1 base and 8 bases, with 9 bases remaining between them. There are 14 residues in the CDR3. CDR3: CATSRAQFDSPLHF. CDR3 nucleotides: TGTGCCACCAGCAGAGCCCAGTTCGATTCACCCCTCCACTTT. Complete variable domain (other parts from reference TRBV15 and TRBJ1-6): DAMVIQNPRYQVTQFGKPVTLSCSQTLNHNVMYWYQQKSSQAPKLLFHYYDKDFNNEADTPDNFQSRRPNTSFCFLDIRSPGLGDTAMYLCATSRAQFDSPLHFGNGTRLTVT.

The chain joins TRBV18 to TRBJ2-7; no clear D. The CDR3 has 15 amino acids. The germline V and J ends were trimmed by 0 bases and 6 bases, with 15 bases remaining between them. CDR1 is KGHSH and CDR2 is LQKENI in the germline V gene. The CDR3 DNA sequence: TGTGCCAGCTCACCACCGAACGGTGAGGTCTCCGAGCAGTACTTC. Its protein is CASSPPNGEVSEQYF.

The genes are TRBV6-2 or TRBV6-3 and TRBJ2-1; 8 positions match TRBD2. Germline CDR1 MNHEY, CDR2 SVGEGT. The CDR3 loop spans 14 amino acids. After removal of 5 bases from V and 9 bases from J, the junction contained 9 bases not matched to a gene. This chain's CDR3 is CASSRRGTSLEQFF. In DNA form, the CDR3 reads TGTGCCAGCAGTCGGAGAGGGACTAGTCTTGAGCAGTTCTTC.

The chain couples TRBV7-3 to TRBJ2-1; maybe TRBD1 (6 bases). The CDR3 extends over 15 amino acids. Trimming took off 5 bases at V and 6 bases at J, with 17 bases between the two ends. Germline V gives CDR1 SGHTA, CDR2 FQGTGA. Here the CDR3 DNA reads TGTGCCAGCAGCATGACGGGACAAAGCCCCAATGAGCAGTTCTTC. This gives the protein CASSMTGQSPNEQFF.

J is TRBJ2-5 and V is TRBV7-9; 7 bases are a match to TRBD2. With 3 bases clipped from V and 3 bases from J, the junction kept 1 base outside the gene matches. Germline-derived CDR1 and CDR2 are SEHNR and FQNEAQ (reference sequence). The CDR3 length is 13 residues. The CDR3 DNA sequence: TGTGCCAGCAGCTTTACTAGCGAAGAGACCCAGTACTTC. The encoded protein is CASSFTSEETQYF.

The chain uses TRBV16 and TRBJ1-3; D remains unclear. The germline V gene has CDR1 KGHSY and CDR2 FQNENV. The CDR3 is made up of 13 amino acids. V was shortened by 1 base and J by 3 bases, with 4 bases between the two germline ends. The CDR3 DNA reads as TGTGCCAGCAGCCAATTCCATGGAAACACCATATATTTT. Translated: CASSQFHGNTIYF.